This T cell receptor (beta chain) was captured in a study of response to subunit inactivated influenza vaccine listed by TCRdb under 2018. As for the study more broadly: To follow how T cells responded to a trivalent subunit inactivated influenza vaccine, the researchers relied on deep quantitative profiling of the T cell receptor repertoire.

The library was made by RT-PCR. The sequencer was an Illumina HiSeq 2500. The public reads were run again by TCRdb, first through fastp at Q25 and then through MiXCR, and only productive beta chains were kept. Records with the same CDR3 protein are collapsed into one entry carrying the most frequent genes and DNA. Within this sample are about 310,000 distinct CDR3 sequences, with around a fifth of them counted one time only. The top ten constitute more than 8.5% of the sample. The cysteine opens and the phenylalanine closes a CDR3 of 17 amino acids. The read is trimmed to its CDR3 DNA, 51 bases read in frame from base 1. The CDR1 and CDR2 encoded by the germline V gene are SGDLS and YYNGEE. Cut back by 1 base and 1 base, the V and J ends lie 15 bases apart. General findings and caveats noted by the study authors: It was suggested by the authors that each seasonal influenza vaccination may recruit only a limited number of new T cells.

A note on this clonotype: Its antigen is currently not known. Base-call qualities are not available, and no considerably larger clone is one nucleotide away.

The sequence came from a man between 50 and 69 years old who received an inactivated influenza vaccine. Donor details come from another sample of the same person, matched by shared clones. Recombination linked TRBV9 to TRBJ1-3; matching of 5 bases hints at TRBD1 as the D gene. Sample: PBMCs from blood, taken about 20 months after vaccination. The CDR3 region reads CASSVLGTLGSGNTIYF. The base sequence is TGTGCCAGCAGCGTATTGGGGACCCTAGGGTCTGGAAACACCATATATTTT. With all but the CDR3 taken from the reference TRBV9 and TRBJ1-3 genes, the full variable domain is: DSGVTQTPKHLITATGQRVTLRCSPRSGDLSVYWYQQSLDQGLQFLIQYYNGEERAKGNILERFSAQQFPDLHSELNLSSLELGDSALYFCASSVLGTLGSGNTIYFGEGSWLTVV.